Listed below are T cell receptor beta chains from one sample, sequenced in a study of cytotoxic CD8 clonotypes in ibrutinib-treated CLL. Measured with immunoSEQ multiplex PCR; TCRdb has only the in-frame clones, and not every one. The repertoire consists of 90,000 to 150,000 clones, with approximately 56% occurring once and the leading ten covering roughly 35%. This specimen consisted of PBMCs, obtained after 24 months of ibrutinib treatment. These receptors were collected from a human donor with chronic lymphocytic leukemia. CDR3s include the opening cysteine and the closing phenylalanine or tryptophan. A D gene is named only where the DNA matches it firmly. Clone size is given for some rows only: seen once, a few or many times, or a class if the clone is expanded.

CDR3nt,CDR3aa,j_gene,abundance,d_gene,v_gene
TGTGCCAGCAGCCCCGGACAGATCCTGGATTCACCCCTCCACTTT,CASSPGQILDSPLHF,TRBJ1-6,few,-,TRBV6-6
TGTGCCAGCTCGTTAAAGGGCGATACGCAGTATTTT,CASSLKGDTQYF,TRBJ2-3,-,-,TRBV6-6
TGTGCCAGCAGCACCGGGACAGGGACGAATGGCTACACCTTC,CASSTGTGTNGYTF,TRBJ1-2,-,TRBD1,TRBV6-5
TGCGCCAGCAGCCAGACTAGCGGGGGAGGTTACGAGCAGTACTTC,CASSQTSGGGYEQYF,TRBJ2-7,few,TRBD2,TRBV4-3
TGTGCCAGCACCCACAGGGCAAAGCGGGCTGAAGCTTTCTTT,CASTHRAKRAEAFF,TRBJ1-1,-,-,TRBV6-6
TGCGCCAGCAGAGAGGGAACCCCGGATACGCAGTATTTT,CASREGTPDTQYF,TRBJ2-3,-,-,TRBV10-2
TGTGCCAGCAGTCTTAAGGTAGACACCGGGGAGCTGTTTTTT,CASSLKVDTGELFF,TRBJ2-2,-,-,TRBV11-3
TGTGCCAGCAGCTTACGAGGACTAGCGGGGGATGGGACAGATACGCAGTATTTT,CASSLRGLAGDGTDTQYF,TRBJ2-3,-,TRBD2,TRBV7-3
TGCGCCAGCAGCCTGCGGGACAGGGCCGATCAGCCCCAGCATTTT,CASSLRDRADQPQHF,TRBJ1-5,-,TRBD1,TRBV4-1
TGTGCCTGGAGTACAGGGCCAATTCAGCCCCAGCATTTT,CAWSTGPIQPQHF,TRBJ1-5,-,-,TRBV30
TGTGCCAGCAGCTTAAGGATTAGCAATCAGCCCCAGCATTTT,CASSLRISNQPQHF,TRBJ1-5,-,-,TRBV5-6
TGTGCCAGCAGCGCCGGACTAGCGGGACCGACAGAAGAGACCCAGTACTTC,CASSAGLAGPTEETQYF,TRBJ2-5,-,TRBD2,TRBV13
TGTGCCAGCAGCGACAGGTACCGAGGGGAGACCCAGTACTTC,CASSDRYRGETQYF,TRBJ2-5,-,-,TRBV6-6
TGTGCCAGCAGTGGGTACAGGGCAAACACTGAAGCTTTCTTT,CASSGYRANTEAFF,TRBJ1-1,-,-,TRBV25-1